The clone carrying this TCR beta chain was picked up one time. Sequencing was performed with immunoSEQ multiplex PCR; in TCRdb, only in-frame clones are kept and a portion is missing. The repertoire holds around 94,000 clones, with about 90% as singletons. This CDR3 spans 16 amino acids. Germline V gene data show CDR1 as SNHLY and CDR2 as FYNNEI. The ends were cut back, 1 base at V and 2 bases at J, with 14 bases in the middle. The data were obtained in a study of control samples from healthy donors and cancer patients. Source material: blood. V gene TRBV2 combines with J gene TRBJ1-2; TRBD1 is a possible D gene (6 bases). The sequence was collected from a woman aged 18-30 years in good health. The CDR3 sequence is CASSEGLGGLNYGYTF. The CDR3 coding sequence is TGTGCCAGCAGTGAAGGTCTAGGGGGGCTGAACTATGGCTACACCTTC.